Listed here are 30 T cell receptor beta chains from one sample, sequenced in a study of cytomegalovirus exposure and HLA in healthy donors. The data were produced by immunoSEQ multiplex PCR, yet TCRdb's version contains in-frame clones alone and is incomplete. This sample has 150,000 to 200,000 clones; roughly 86% occur once, and the top ten carry almost 1.5%. Sample: PBMCs. All receptors derive from a woman in her late teens or twenties in good health and CMV-seronegative.

The CDR3 sequence is CASTTQGQGITGELFF. In DNA form, the CDR3 reads TGTGCCAGCACCACCCAGGGACAGGGGATCACCGGGGAGCTGTTTTTT. The chain employs TRBV5-4 and TRBJ2-2, with 10 bases fitting TRBD1. This CDR3 comprises 16 residues. V was pared by 6 bases and J by 4 bases, with 9 bases of the junction left unmatched. The germline V gene has CDR1 SGHNT and CDR2 YYREEE (reference sequence).

The chain links TRBV6-5 to TRBJ2-7; 10 bases align to TRBD2. Germline trimming cut 8 bases from V and 3 bases from J; bases unmatched to any gene: 4. The CDR3 contains 13 residues. Germline CDR1 reads MNHEY; CDR2 reads SVGAGI. CDR3 coding DNA: TGTGCCAGCCACAGCGGGGGGGTCTACGAGCAGTACTTC. It encodes CASHSGGVYEQYF.

The chain links TRBV19 to TRBJ1-1, with TRBD1 identical over 8 bases. This CDR3 spans 14 amino acids. Germline loops: CDR1 LNHDA, CDR2 SQIVND (reference sequence). J lost 1 base, V lost 4 bases, and 2 bases had no gene match. The CDR3 region has the DNA TGTGCCAGTAGTAGACAGGGGCGGAACACTGAAGCTTTCTTT. This translates into CASSRQGRNTEAFF.

The chain couples TRBV7-2 to TRBJ1-2, with 9 nucleotides matching TRBD1. This CDR3 has 16 residues. V shed 5 bases and J 4 bases; nucleotides not matched to a gene: 11. Germline V gene data show CDR1 as SGHTA and CDR2 as FQGNSA. The CDR3 sequence: CASSPDFRTGAYGYTF. The DNA for the CDR3 is TGTGCCAGCAGCCCAGATTTTAGGACAGGGGCCTATGGCTACACCTTC.

This chain links TRBV2 with TRBJ2-7, with D uncertain. V was pared by 6 bases and J by 4 bases, with 10 bases between. The CDR3 is 12 residues long. Germline CDR1 and CDR2: SNHLY and FYNNEI. As DNA, the CDR3 is TGTGCCAGCAGGAGGTTCTCATACGAGCAGTACTTC. Translated: CASRRFSYEQYF.

This chain uses TRBV19 with TRBJ2-1; TRBD2 agrees at 11 bases. J gave up 0 bases and V 3 bases, and 1 base lay outside the gene matches. There are 16 residues in the CDR3. Germline loops: CDR1 LNHDA, CDR2 SQIVND (reference sequence). The CDR3 is CASSITSGSSYNEQFF. The CDR3 region has the DNA TGTGCCAGTAGTATCACTAGCGGGAGCTCCTACAATGAGCAGTTCTTC.

This clone was observed a single time. This chain uses TRBV5-1 with TRBJ1-1; no firm D call. V was shortened by 3 bases and J by 4 bases, with 10 bases between the two germline ends. CDR1 is SGHRS and CDR2 is YFSETQ in the germline V gene. CDR3 length: 13 amino acids. The CDR3 sequence: CASSSGLSTEAFF. Written as DNA, the CDR3 is TGCGCCAGCAGCTCCGGGTTGAGCACTGAAGCTTTCTTT. The variable domain in full, completed from reference TRBV5-1 and TRBJ1-1, reads KAGVTQTPRYLIKTRGQQVTLSCSPISGHRSVSWYQQTPGQGLQFLFEYFSETQRNKGNFPGRFSGRQFSNSRSEMNVSTLELGDSALYLCASSSGLSTEAFFGQGTRLTVV.

The chain combines TRBV14 with TRBJ1-2; the D gene is possibly TRBD1 (6 bases). This CDR3 spans 16 amino acids. V was cut by 2 bases and J by 0 bases, with 13 bases left in between. Per the germline V gene, CDR1 is SGHDN and CDR2 is FVKESK. CDR3 sequence: CASSQTTGMANYGYTF. The CDR3 nucleotides read TGTGCCAGCAGCCAAACTACAGGGATGGCTAACTATGGCTACACCTTC. Variable domain in full (rest from reference TRBV14 and TRBJ1-2): EAGVTQFPSHSVIEKGQTVTLRCDPISGHDNLYWYRRVMGKEIKFLLHFVKESKQDESGMPNNRFLAERTGGTYSTLKVQPAELEDSGVYFCASSQTTGMANYGYTFGSGTRLTVV.

The chain couples TRBV6-4 to TRBJ2-7; TRBD2 matches 9 bases. This CDR3 is built from 14 residues. The ends lost 6 bases at V and 7 bases at J; junction bases unmatched: 10. Germline CDR1 MRHNA, CDR2 SNTAGT. The CDR3 nucleotides are TGTGCCAGCAGCCAGAGGACTAGCGTGAGGGAGCAGTACTTC. As protein: CASSQRTSVREQYF.

J is TRBJ2-1 and V is TRBV11-2; tentatively, D is TRBD2 (5 bases). Germline CDR1 SGHAT, CDR2 FQNNGV. The CDR3 is made up of 12 amino acids. Trimming removed 3 bases at V and 12 bases at J, with 12 bases between. The CDR3 reads CASSFEGKGQFF. CDR3 bases: TGTGCCAGCAGCTTTGAGGGTAAGGGGCAGTTCTTC.

The CDR3 nucleotides read TGTGCCACCATACCACGAACAGGTCCCGAAGCTTTCTTT. This gives the protein CATIPRTGPEAFF. J is TRBJ1-1 and V is TRBV6-1, with D tentatively TRBD1 (5 bases). Per germline, CDR1 MNHNS and CDR2 SASEGT. V gave up 10 bases and J gave up 8 bases, with 20 bases separating them. The CDR3 extends over 13 amino acids.

The chain is built from TRBV29-1 and TRBJ2-4, with 13 bases identical to TRBD2. The CDR3 spans 11 residues. Germline CDR1 reads SQVTM; CDR2 reads ANQGSEA. The V and J ends lost 6 bases and 12 bases, in that order; junction bases with no gene match: 2. The CDR3 bases are TGCAGCGTGGGGACTAGCGGGGCTCAGTACTTC. Protein: CSVGTSGAQYF.

CDR3 sequence (DNA): TGTGCCAGCAGTTCACCGGGACAGACCTACGAGCAGTACTTC. Protein: CASSSPGQTYEQYF. The chain recombines TRBV6-5 with TRBJ2-7; 7 nucleotides agree with TRBD1. The CDR3 contains 14 residues. V shed 4 bases and J 2 bases; nucleotides not matched to a gene: 5. Germline V gene sequence: CDR1 MNHEY, CDR2 SVGAGI.

CDR3 loop: CASSPGTRQETQYF. Here the CDR3 DNA reads TGCGCCAGCAGCCCCGGGACTCGTCAAGAGACCCAGTACTTC. The chain joins TRBV5-1 to TRBJ2-5; D might be TRBD2 (6 bases). Germline CDR1 is SGHRS and CDR2 is YFSETQ. Trimming removed 4 bases at V and 2 bases at J, with 12 bases between. The CDR3 consists of 14 residues. The complete variable domain, with remaining parts taken from reference TRBV5-1 and TRBJ2-5, reads KAGVTQTPRYLIKTRGQQVTLSCSPISGHRSVSWYQQTPGQGLQFLFEYFSETQRNKGNFPGRFSGRQFSNSRSEMNVSTLELGDSALYLCASSPGTRQETQYFGPGTRLLVL.

The V gene is TRBV10-1, the J gene TRBJ2-1; TRBD2 aligns across 12 bases. The CDR3 length is 18 residues. Losses at the gene ends were 6 bases for V and 3 bases for J; bases not matched to a gene: 12. CDR1 and CDR2 (germline): WNHNN, SYGVQD (reference sequence). The CDR3 region is CASSQSSGGAIVYNEQFF. The CDR3 DNA follows: TGCGCCAGCAGCCAATCTAGCGGGGGGGCGATTGTCTACAATGAGCAGTTCTTC.

The chain has TRBV27 and TRBJ2-6, with 8 bases aligning to TRBD1. With 0 bases clipped from V and 0 bases from J, the junction kept 4 bases outside the gene matches. CDR1 MNHEY and CDR2 SMNVEV come from the germline V gene (reference sequence). The CDR3 contains 18 residues. Here the CDR3 reads CASSLSRTGFSGANVLTF. For the CDR3, the DNA is TGTGCCAGCAGTTTATCGCGGACAGGGTTCTCTGGGGCCAACGTCCTGACTTTC.

The chain links TRBV7-3 to TRBJ2-3; D uncertain. The CDR3 is 15 amino acids. V lost 2 bases and J 1 base, leaving 10 bases between the germline ends. Germline V lookup: CDR1 SGHTA, CDR2 FQGTGA. The CDR3 sequence is CASSLDGFRTDTQYF. The CDR3 DNA reads as TGTGCCAGCAGCTTAGACGGGTTCCGCACAGATACGCAGTATTTT.

The chain combines TRBV30 with TRBJ1-1; no reliable D call. The CDR3 is made up of 13 amino acids. CDR1 is GTSNPN and CDR2 is SVGIG in the germline V gene (reference sequence). V was cut by 2 bases and J by 3 bases, with 10 bases left in between. The CDR3 nucleotides are TGTGCCTGGAGTTTGGAGTTTCACACTGAAGCTTTCTTT. It codes for CAWSLEFHTEAFF.

The chain has TRBV5-1 and TRBJ2-5; 11 nucleotides line up with TRBD2. The germline gives CDR1 SGHRS, CDR2 YFSETQ. The CDR3 spans 16 residues. Unmatched junction bases numbered 6, after V lost 0 bases and J lost 5 bases. The CDR3 spells CASSLGSGRAVETQYF. CDR3 DNA sequence: TGCGCCAGCAGCTTGGGTAGCGGGAGGGCCGTGGAGACCCAGTACTTC.

The J gene is TRBJ1-2, the V gene TRBV6-5; TRBD1 matches at 8 bases. J was trimmed by 5 bases and V by 2 bases; bases with no gene match: 7. The germline V gene encodes CDR1 MNHEY and CDR2 SVGAGI. The CDR3 totals 15 residues. The CDR3 sequence: CASSYRQGLGYGYTF. The CDR3 DNA follows: TGTGCCAGCAGTTACCGACAGGGGTTGGGTTATGGCTACACCTTC.

The chain links TRBV5-4 to TRBJ2-3; TRBD2 matches 8 bases. J was trimmed by 1 base and V by 4 bases; bases with no gene match: 2. CDR1 and CDR2 from the germline V gene are SGHNT and YYREEE (reference sequence). This CDR3 has 14 amino acids. The DNA of the CDR3 is TGTGCCAGCAGCCAACTAGCGGGCACAGATACGCAGTATTTT. Protein product: CASSQLAGTDTQYF. Drawing the rest from reference TRBV5-4 and TRBJ2-3, the complete variable domain is ETGVTQSPTHLIKTRGQQVTLRCSSQSGHNTVSWYQQALGQGPQFIFQYYREEENGRGNFPPRFSGLQFPNYSSELNVNALELDDSALYLCASSQLAGTDTQYFGPGTRLTVL.

The chain employs TRBV5-1 and TRBJ2-5, with 9 bases identical to TRBD2. Per germline, CDR1 SGHRS and CDR2 YFSETQ. Germline trimming cut 4 bases from V and 5 bases from J; bases unmatched to any gene: 6. There are 14 residues in the CDR3. The CDR3 reads CASSPGLAQETQYF. As DNA, the CDR3 is TGCGCCAGCAGCCCGGGACTAGCACAGGAGACCCAGTACTTC.

This chain joins TRBV7-8 and TRBJ1-5; D is undetermined. This CDR3 has 13 residues. The germline V gene encodes CDR1 SGHVS and CDR2 FQNEAQ. Trimming left V 0 bases short and J 15 bases short, with 15 bases between. The CDR3 reads CASSLADSAGRHF. The CDR3, as DNA: TGTGCCAGCAGCTTAGCGGACTCCGCGGGTAGGCATTTT. Together with reference TRBV7-8 and TRBJ1-5, the CDR3 gives the full variable domain: GAGVSQSPRYKVAKRGQDVALRCDPISGHVSLFWYQQALGQGPEFLTYFQNEAQLDKSGLPSDRFFAERPEGSVSTLKIQRTQQEDSAVYLCASSLADSAGRHFGDGTRLSIL.

This rearrangement joins TRBV11-2 to TRBJ2-3, with 8 bases aligning to TRBD2. Germline loops: CDR1 SGHAT, CDR2 FQNNGV. Trimming cost V 3 bases and J 0 bases; bases outside gene matches: 5. The CDR3 covers 16 residues. Written as DNA, the CDR3 is TGTGCCAGCAGCTTCCTCAGCGGGGGTAGCACAGATACGCAGTATTTT. Its translation: CASSFLSGGSTDTQYF.

In its sample, this clone was seen a few times. The J gene is TRBJ1-4, the V gene TRBV2, with D hard to call. The CDR3 is 14 residues long. The V and J ends lost 7 bases and 2 bases respectively, with 11 bases between them. CDR1 and CDR2 from the germline V gene are SNHLY and FYNNEI. The CDR3 loop reads CASTPTGTNEKLFF. The CDR3, as DNA: TGTGCCAGCACGCCGACGGGGACTAATGAAAAACTGTTTTTT.

V and J are TRBV27 and TRBJ2-6; a possible D gene is TRBD1 (5 bases). V was trimmed by 4 bases and J by 0 bases, leaving 13 bases between them. This CDR3 has 17 amino acids. From germline, CDR1 is MNHEY and CDR2 SMNVEV (reference sequence). The CDR3 reads CASSSIQDRSGANVLTF. In DNA form, the CDR3 reads TGTGCCAGCAGTTCCATACAGGACCGCTCTGGGGCCAACGTCCTGACTTTC.

This chain links TRBV7-2 with TRBJ1-1, with unresolved D. V was cut by 2 bases and J by 0 bases, with 16 bases left in between. The germline gives CDR1 SGHTA, CDR2 FQGNSA. This CDR3 spans 17 amino acids. CDR3 DNA sequence: TGTGCCAGCAGCTTACGGGTAGTAGGACTTATGAACACTGAAGCTTTCTTT. Its translation is CASSLRVVGLMNTEAFF.

This clone was detected once. The rearrangement uses TRBV9 and TRBJ1-1; D is unclear. Germline assignment: CDR1 SGDLS and CDR2 YYNGEE. V dropped 6 bases and J dropped 0 bases, with 12 bases sitting between them. This CDR3 comprises 14 residues. The chain's CDR3 is CASKGGGLNTEAFF. As DNA, the CDR3 is TGTGCCAGCAAAGGAGGAGGGCTGAACACTGAAGCTTTCTTT.

The table lists this clone with a few counts. The CDR3 region has the DNA TGTGCCAGTCGACAGGGGCACTCCTACGAGCAGTACTTC. Protein: CASRQGHSYEQYF. This rearrangement joins TRBV19 to TRBJ2-7; 8 nucleotides line up with TRBD1. From germline, CDR1 is LNHDA and CDR2 SQIVND (reference sequence). The CDR3 is made up of 13 amino acids. The junction had 3 bases not matched to a gene; V was cut back by 8 bases and J by 0 bases.

The gene calls are TRBV29-1 and TRBJ2-3; 12 bases match TRBD2. The junction had 5 bases not matched to a gene; V was cut back by 7 bases and J by 3 bases. The CDR3 contains 14 residues. The germline gives CDR1 SQVTM, CDR2 ANQGSEA. Written as DNA, the CDR3 is TGCAGCGGGCAGACTAGCGGGAGAACAGATACGCAGTATTTT. Translated, it gives CSGQTSGRTDTQYF.